One and the same sample provided the 14 T cell receptor beta chains below, sequenced in a study of control samples from healthy donors and cancer patients. Here immunoSEQ multiplex PCR was the method, and the copy in TCRdb shows in-frame clones only, minus some. The sample holds 65,000 to 80,000 clones, 70% to 90% seen once. The sequenced sample consisted of PBMCs. These receptors all come from a woman aged 60-70 years with head and neck cancer.

The V call is TRBV10-1, the J call TRBJ2-5; D is perhaps TRBD1 (5 bases). CDR3 length: 12 amino acids. V gave up 4 bases and J gave up 5 bases, with 8 bases separating them. Germline V gene lookup returns CDR1 WNHNN and CDR2 SYGVQD (reference sequence). The CDR3 DNA is TGCGCCAGCAGTGGGACACCGGAGACCCAGTACTTC. Amino acid sequence: CASSGTPETQYF.

This clone appeared once. The V call is TRBV9, the J call TRBJ2-7, with D maybe TRBD1 (6 bases). V was cut by 0 bases and J by 0 bases, with 10 bases left in between. The CDR3 totals 15 residues. The V gene's germline CDR1 is SGDLS and CDR2 YYNGEE. CDR3 region: CASSVGAGASYEQYF. The CDR3 bases are TGTGCCAGCAGCGTAGGGGCAGGGGCCTCCTACGAGCAGTACTTC.

The rearrangement links TRBV7-9 to TRBJ2-2; D is unclear. V lost 4 bases and J lost 7, with 19 bases in between. The CDR3 is 16 residues long. The germline CDR1 and CDR2 sequences are SEHNR and FQNEAQ (reference sequence). The CDR3 bases are TGTGCCAGCAGCTCAAACCGGGTGGAAGGAAACGGGGAGCTGTTTTTT. Protein sequence: CASSSNRVEGNGELFF. The complete variable domain, with remaining parts taken from reference TRBV7-9 and TRBJ2-2, reads DTGVSQNPRHKITKRGQNVTFRCDPISEHNRLYWYRQTLGQGPEFLTYFQNEAQLEKSRLLSDRFSAERPKGSFSTLEIQRTEQGDSAMYLCASSSNRVEGNGELFFGEGSRLTVL.

V gene TRBV6-5 combines with J gene TRBJ2-7; D not certain. Germline loops: CDR1 MNHEY, CDR2 SVGAGI. Trimming pared 2 bases from V and 0 bases from J, leaving 11 bases between. The CDR3 consists of 15 residues. CDR3 in DNA: TGTGCCAGCAGTTACCAAGGCGGTAGCTCCTACGAGCAGTACTTC. It encodes CASSYQGGSSYEQYF.

J is TRBJ2-1 and V is TRBV10-2; a possible D gene is TRBD2 (6 bases). The CDR3 is 13 residues long. From germline, CDR1 is WSHSY and CDR2 SAAADI. V was cut by 3 bases and J by 6 bases, with 9 bases left in between. CDR3 sequence reads: CASSDGSSNEQFF. CDR3 nucleotides: TGCGCCAGCAGTGACGGGAGCAGCAATGAGCAGTTCTTC.

The genes are TRBV6-5 and TRBJ2-4; 9 nucleotides line up with TRBD2. Germline V gene sequence: CDR1 MNHEY, CDR2 SVGAGI. This CDR3 has 14 residues. Trimming took 8 bases from V and 6 from J; bases not matched to a gene: 8. The CDR3 nucleotides are TGTGCCAGCGAAACTAGCGGGTCCATAAACATTCAGTACTTC. Translation gives CASETSGSINIQYF.

This rearrangement joins TRBV15 to TRBJ1-3; TRBD1 might be the D (5 bases). CDR3 length: 18 amino acids. Germline V gives CDR1 LNHNV, CDR2 YYDKDF (reference sequence). V gave up 0 bases and J gave up 0 bases, with 15 bases separating them. The CDR3 DNA follows: TGTGCCACCAGCAGAGATAGGATGGGGGATCTCTCTGGAAACACCATATATTTT. Encoded protein: CATSRDRMGDLSGNTIYF.

The chain carries TRBV5-1 and TRBJ2-3; the match to TRBD1 covers 7 bases. Germline trimming cut 4 bases from V and 1 base from J; bases unmatched to any gene: 3. The CDR3 length is 14 residues. Germline V gene sequence: CDR1 SGHRS, CDR2 YFSETQ. The CDR3 protein is CASSHGQGTDTQYF. The CDR3 DNA follows: TGCGCCAGCAGCCACGGACAGGGCACAGATACGCAGTATTTT. Drawing the rest from reference TRBV5-1 and TRBJ2-3, the complete variable domain is KAGVTQTPRYLIKTRGQQVTLSCSPISGHRSVSWYQQTPGQGLQFLFEYFSETQRNKGNFPGRFSGRQFSNSRSEMNVSTLELGDSALYLCASSHGQGTDTQYFGPGTRLTVL.

The chain joins TRBV24-1 to TRBJ2-1, with TRBD2 identical over 15 bases. Germline CDR1 KGHDR, CDR2 SFDVKD. The CDR3 has 19 amino acids. The junction had 9 bases not matched to a gene; V was cut back by 3 bases and J by 4 bases. As DNA, the CDR3 is TGTGCCACCAGTGATCCTGGACTAGCGGGAGGGCCGGGGTACAATGAGCAGTTCTTC. The encoded protein is CATSDPGLAGGPGYNEQFF.

The chain combines TRBV11-2 with TRBJ1-6; D is undetermined. CDR1 SGHAT and CDR2 FQNNGV come from the germline V gene. Deletions cut 5 bases from V and 5 bases from J, with 13 bases between. The CDR3 is made up of 15 amino acids. The CDR3 DNA is TGTGCCAGCAGCCAGGTCGGGAGAAATAATTCACCCCTCCACTTT. It specifies CASSQVGRNNSPLHF.

This clone has just one count. The chain has TRBV19 and TRBJ2-7, with D uncertain. This CDR3 has 14 residues. Germline CDR1 LNHDA, CDR2 SQIVND (reference sequence). V was shortened by 3 bases and J by 6 bases, with 15 bases between the two germline ends. In nucleotides, the CDR3 is TGTGCCAGTAGTATTCTTGCGTTCCCGGGCGAGCAGTACTTC. Residues: CASSILAFPGEQYF.

The gene calls are TRBV5-6 and TRBJ2-2; D is perhaps TRBD1 (5 bases). The CDR3 has 14 residues. V was pared by 1 base and J by 3 bases, with 7 bases between. Germline V gene lookup returns CDR1 SGHDT and CDR2 YYEEEE. The CDR3, as DNA: TGTGCCAGCAGCTTGTTAGGGGACACCGGGGAGCTGTTTTTT. This translates into CASSLLGDTGELFF.

This sequence joins TRBV10-3 and TRBJ2-2, with D perhaps TRBD1 (6 bases). CDR1 and CDR2 from the germline V gene are ENHRY and SYGVKD. This CDR3 comprises 14 residues. Trimming took off 3 bases at V and 5 bases at J, with 10 bases between the two ends. In DNA form, the CDR3 reads TGTGCCATCAGTGAATGGCAGGGGACCGGGGAGCTGTTTTTT. Its translation: CAISEWQGTGELFF.

V is TRBV5-1 and J is TRBJ2-7; D may be TRBD2 (6 bases). This CDR3 has 17 amino acids. The V and J ends lost 0 bases and 4 bases respectively, with 20 bases between them. Germline V gene data show CDR1 as SGHRS and CDR2 as YFSETQ. The CDR3 DNA is TGCGCCAGCAGCTTGGCCGGGGGAGGTCCCTCAGGATACGAGCAGTACTTC. Translating gives CASSLAGGGPSGYEQYF. Supplemented by reference TRBV5-1 and TRBJ2-7, the full variable domain reads KAGVTQTPRYLIKTRGQQVTLSCSPISGHRSVSWYQQTPGQGLQFLFEYFSETQRNKGNFPGRFSGRQFSNSRSEMNVSTLELGDSALYLCASSLAGGGPSGYEQYFGPGTRLTVT.